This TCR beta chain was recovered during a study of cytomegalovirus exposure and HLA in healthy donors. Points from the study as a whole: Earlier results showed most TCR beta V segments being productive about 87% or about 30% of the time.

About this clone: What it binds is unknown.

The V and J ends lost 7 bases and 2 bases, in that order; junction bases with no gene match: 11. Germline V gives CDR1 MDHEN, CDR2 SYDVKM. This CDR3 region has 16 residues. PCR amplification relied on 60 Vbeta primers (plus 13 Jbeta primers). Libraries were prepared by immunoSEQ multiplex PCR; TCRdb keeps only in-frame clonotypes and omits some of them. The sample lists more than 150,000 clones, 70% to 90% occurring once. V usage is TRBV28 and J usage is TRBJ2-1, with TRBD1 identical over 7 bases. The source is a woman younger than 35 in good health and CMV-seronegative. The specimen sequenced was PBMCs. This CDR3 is CASTEGASYAYNEQFF. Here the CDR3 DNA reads TGTGCCAGCACCGAGGGGGCTAGCTACGCCTACAATGAGCAGTTCTTC.